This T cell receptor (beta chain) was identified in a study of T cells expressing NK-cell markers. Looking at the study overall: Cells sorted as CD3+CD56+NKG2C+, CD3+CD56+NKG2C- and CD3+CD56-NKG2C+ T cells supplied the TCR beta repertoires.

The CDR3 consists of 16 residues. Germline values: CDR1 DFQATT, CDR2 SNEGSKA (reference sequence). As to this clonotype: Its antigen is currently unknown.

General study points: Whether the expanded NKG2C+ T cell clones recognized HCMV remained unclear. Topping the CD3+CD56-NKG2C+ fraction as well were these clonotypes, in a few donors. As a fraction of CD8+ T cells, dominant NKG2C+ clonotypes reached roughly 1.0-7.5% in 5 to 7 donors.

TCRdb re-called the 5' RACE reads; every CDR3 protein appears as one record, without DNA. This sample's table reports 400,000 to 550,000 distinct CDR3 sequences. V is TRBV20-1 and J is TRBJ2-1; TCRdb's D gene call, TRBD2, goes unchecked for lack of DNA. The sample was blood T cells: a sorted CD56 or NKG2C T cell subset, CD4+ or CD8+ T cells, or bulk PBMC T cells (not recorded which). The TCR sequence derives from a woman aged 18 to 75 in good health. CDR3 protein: CSARDLAGVGYNEQFF.